This TCR beta chain was sequenced for a study of cytomegalovirus exposure and HLA in healthy donors. Overall study: In a later analysis, the roughly 110 validation repertoires were reported to have used the same platform as the roughly 670 first-cohort repertoires. Study findings and constraints: Most TCR sequences were seen very rarely across donors, but some public TCRs occurred in many. Listed as cytomegalovirus-associated were 150 to 200 TCR beta chains.

The CDR3 extends over 15 amino acids. Germline V lookup: CDR1 LGHNT, CDR2 FRNRAP. The V gene lost 2 bases and the J gene lost 5 bases, with 15 bases spanning the gap. Assay: immunoSEQ multiplex PCR; the TCRdb copy retains only in-frame clones and omits some. The table lists about 150,000 clones, 88% of them singletons. Note on this clone: Its antigen remains unidentified.

The chain has TRBV12-5 and TRBJ2-5, with D possibly matching TRBD2 (7 bases). Sample: PBMCs. The source of this sequence is a man younger than 30 in good health and CMV-seronegative. This CDR3 is CASGLHSGGWETQYF. The CDR3 DNA is TGTGCTAGTGGTTTGCATTCGGGGGGCTGGGAGACCCAGTACTTC.